One and the same sample provided the 18 T cell receptor beta chains below, sequenced in a study of blood T cells in healthy people across ages (dated by TCRdb to 2014 to 2015). The method behind the library was 5' RACE. The run used an Illumina HiSeq 2500. A second PCR of roughly 6 to 11 cycles was run with a J-beta primer mix and a sample-barcoded 5' primer. Using fastp at Q25 and MiXCR, TCRdb reprocessed the public reads and kept productive beta chains. Each entry is one CDR3 protein sequence, shown with its most common DNA and genes. The sample profile shows 650,000 to 800,000 distinct CDR3 sequences; approximately 48% of them were found once. Of the sample, approximately 19% falls within the top ten clones. Sequenced: blood. The receptors here all came from a man between 60 and 75 years old in good health.

The V gene is TRBV5-6, the J gene TRBJ1-2, with D unresolved. From germline, CDR1 is SGHDT and CDR2 YYEEEE. There are 14 residues in the CDR3. Trimming removed 1 base at V and 8 bases at J, with 15 bases between. The DNA for the CDR3 is TGTGCCAGCAGCTTGAGAGGAATGGGGTACGGCTACACCTTC. It encodes CASSLRGMGYGYTF.

In this sample, this clonotype turned up a few times. The V and J genes are TRBV7-9 and TRBJ2-1; D gene uncertain. The germline CDR1 and CDR2 sequences are SEHNR and FQNEAQ (reference sequence). The CDR3 totals 15 residues. Trimming removed 2 bases from V and 4 bases from J, with 12 bases in between. The CDR3 is CASSLLVGGYNEQFF. CDR3 sequence (DNA): TGTGCCAGCAGCTTACTGGTTGGCGGTTACAATGAGCAGTTCTTC.

This clonotype has a handful of counts. The J gene is TRBJ2-7, the V gene TRBV20-1; 11 bases are shared with TRBD2. The CDR3 is 12 residues long. CDR1 and CDR2 (germline): DFQATT, SNEGSKA (reference sequence). V shed 7 bases and J 2 bases; nucleotides not matched to a gene: 1. In DNA form, the CDR3 reads TGCAGTGTAGCGGGGGGGCCCTACGAGCAGTACTTC. Amino acids: CSVAGGPYEQYF.

This clonotype was seen only a few times. The junction departs from the called germline gene at one end, perhaps through a read error. The chain combines TRBV10-3 with TRBJ2-7; TRBD2 aligns across 8 bases. This CDR3 contains 18 residues. Looked up from germline, CDR1 is ENHRY and CDR2 is SYGVKD. DNA of the CDR3: TGTGCCTCACAAAGGTCCGTCCGGGAGGGGTCAAGCTCCTACGGGCAGTACTTC. The encoded protein is CASQRSVREGSSSYGQYF.

Details on this clonotype: The junction differs from germline at one of its ends, possibly a read error. The V and J genes are TRBV12-3 or TRBV12-4 and TRBJ2-3, with D possibly being TRBD2 (5 bases). The CDR3 totals 15 residues. In DNA, the CDR3 is TGTGCCAGCAGGGGAACGGGATTTTGGGCAGATGCGCAGTATTTT. Protein: CASRGTGFWADAQYF.

This clonotype was seen more than once but under ten times. V and J are TRBV11-2 and TRBJ2-2; D remains ambiguous. V was shortened by 5 bases and J by 4 bases, with 8 bases between the two germline ends. This CDR3 is 13 amino acids long. Germline V gene sequence: CDR1 SGHAT, CDR2 FQNNGV. CDR3 DNA sequence: TGTGCCAGCAGCCTACGATTCACCGGGGAGCTGTTTTTT. Encoded protein: CASSLRFTGELFF.

This rearrangement joins TRBV7-8 to TRBJ1-6; TRBD1 might be the D (5 bases). Germline V gene sequence: CDR1 SGHVS, CDR2 FQNEAQ. CDR3 length: 16 residues. Trimming removed 4 bases at V and 3 bases at J, with 13 bases between. The CDR3: CASSSRGGGYNSPLHF. The CDR3 DNA sequence: TGTGCCAGCAGCTCCCGCGGGGGGGGCTATAATTCACCCCTCCACTTT. Complete variable domain (other parts from reference TRBV7-8 and TRBJ1-6): GAGVSQSPRYKVAKRGQDVALRCDPISGHVSLFWYQQALGQGPEFLTYFQNEAQLDKSGLPSDRFFAERPEGSVSTLKIQRTQQEDSAVYLCASSSRGGGYNSPLHFGNGTRLTVT.

The chain combines TRBV5-1 with TRBJ1-1, with D perhaps TRBD1 (6 bases). CDR1 is SGHRS and CDR2 is YFSETQ in the germline V gene. With 0 bases removed from V and 2 bases from J, the gap between germline ends came to 14 bases. CDR3 length equals 16 residues. For the CDR3, the DNA is TGCGCCAGCAGCTTGGCCGTGACAGGAACTAACACTGAAGCTTTCTTT. Translated, it gives CASSLAVTGTNTEAFF. Using reference TRBV5-1 and TRBJ1-1 for the parts outside the CDR3, the full variable domain is KAGVTQTPRYLIKTRGQQVTLSCSPISGHRSVSWYQQTPGQGLQFLFEYFSETQRNKGNFPGRFSGRQFSNSRSEMNVSTLELGDSALYLCASSLAVTGTNTEAFFGQGTRLTVV.

This clonotype has more than one count but fewer than ten. The V gene is TRBV6-6, the J gene TRBJ1-4, with D possibly matching TRBD1 (6 bases). The germline CDR1 and CDR2 sequences are MNHNY and SVGAGI (reference sequence). Deletions cut 2 bases from V and 7 bases from J, with 11 bases between. This CDR3 comprises 14 residues. CDR3 sequence (DNA): TGTGCCAGCAGTTACGGAGGGGGGGGTGAAAAACTGTTTTTT. Amino acids: CASSYGGGGEKLFF.

There are a few counts of this clonotype. The genes are TRBV15 and TRBJ2-7; TRBD2 aligns across 12 bases. Germline V gene data show CDR1 as LNHNV and CDR2 as YYDKDF (reference sequence). The trim removed 4 bases at V and 5 bases at J, leaving 6 bases unmatched. The CDR3 contains 15 residues. CDR3 region: CATSNPSGGANEQYF. For the CDR3, the DNA is TGTGCCACCAGCAACCCTAGCGGGGGGGCGAACGAGCAGTACTTC.

This clonotype was seen more than once but under ten times. The chain couples TRBV7-2 to TRBJ2-1, with 7 bases aligning to TRBD1. Germline CDR1 reads SGHTA; CDR2 reads FQGNSA. Trimming at V came to 4 bases and at J to 7 bases, leaving 4 bases not matched to a gene. There are 13 residues in the CDR3. The CDR3 is CASSSDRINEQFF. CDR3 DNA sequence: TGTGCCAGCAGCTCGGACAGGATAAATGAGCAGTTCTTC.

This clonotype was detected only a few times. This chain links TRBV6-5 with TRBJ2-3; D not resolved. V was pared by 2 bases and J by 4 bases, with 7 bases between. The CDR3 is 13 residues long. CDR1 MNHEY and CDR2 SVGAGI come from the germline V gene. The CDR3 region is CASSYQNADTQYF. CDR3 bases: TGTGCCAGCAGTTACCAGAACGCAGATACGCAGTATTTT.

This chain links TRBV20-1 with TRBJ2-3; 8 bases map to TRBD2. Germline V gene data show CDR1 as DFQATT and CDR2 as SNEGSKA (reference sequence). The trim removed 6 bases at V and 11 bases at J, leaving 7 bases unmatched. The CDR3 is 11 amino acids. CDR3: CSAYPAGEQYF. The DNA for the CDR3 is TGCAGTGCGTACCCAGCGGGGGAGCAGTATTTT.

This clonotype was detected ten times or more. The J gene is TRBJ1-2, the V gene TRBV14; D gene uncertain. The V gene's germline CDR1 is SGHDN and CDR2 FVKESK. V was clipped by 4 bases and J by 0 bases, with 3 bases between them. The CDR3 runs to 12 residues. The CDR3 spells CASSPANYGYTF. CDR3 nucleotides: TGTGCCAGCAGCCCGGCTAACTATGGCTACACCTTC.

The chain carries TRBV24-1 and TRBJ2-7, with 8 positions matching TRBD1. Germline CDR1 is KGHDR and CDR2 is SFDVKD. There are 15 residues in the CDR3. Trimming at V came to 7 bases and at J to 1 base, leaving 8 bases not matched to a gene. CDR3 in amino acids: CATSAGQGTSYEQYF. CDR3 bases: TGTGCCACCAGCGCCGGACAGGGCACTTCCTACGAGCAGTACTTC.

This clonotype was observed a handful of times. This rearrangement joins TRBV5-1 to TRBJ2-1, with D uncertain. In germline, CDR1 is SGHRS, CDR2 YFSETQ. The CDR3 covers 16 residues. Trimming removed 3 bases at V and 1 base at J, with 14 bases between. This CDR3 reads CASSSRVQASYNEQFF. CDR3 DNA: TGCGCCAGCAGCTCAAGGGTACAAGCGTCCTACAATGAGCAGTTCTTC.

The V call is TRBV13, the J call TRBJ2-1, with TRBD1 identical over 7 bases. Losses at the gene ends were 5 bases for V and 13 bases for J; bases not matched to a gene: 14. This CDR3 has 14 amino acids. Germline-derived CDR1 and CDR2 are PRHDT and FYEKMQ (reference sequence). The CDR3 region is CASSLDRAEETQFF. The CDR3 DNA reads TGTGCCAGCAGCCTCGACAGGGCTGAAGAGACCCAGTTCTTC.

The rearrangement joins TRBV6-5 to TRBJ2-6; a weak D match, TRBD1 (6 bases). The germline V gene has CDR1 MNHEY and CDR2 SVGAGI. V lost 2 bases and J lost 4, with 12 bases in between. CDR3 length equals 16 residues. This chain's CDR3 is CASSYQGTSGANVLTF. The DNA of the CDR3 is TGTGCCAGCAGTTACCAGGGGACCTCCGGGGCCAACGTCCTGACTTTC.